This record covers a single T cell receptor beta chain. Germline lookup yields CDR1 SGHRS and CDR2 YFSETQ. V lost 4 bases, J lost 3 bases, and 16 bases stayed unmatched. The CDR3 contains 18 residues. The sample comes from a study of blood T cell repertoires in COVID-19. At the level of the study: Samples taken during acute and convalescent COVID-19 were collected in the United States, Italy and Spain.

The assay was immunoSEQ multiplex PCR, and TCRdb's table has in-frame clones only and misses some. Counted here are tens of thousands of clones, approximately 90% occurring once; the ten biggest clones make up about 5.3%. Specimen: peripheral blood. The TCR was taken from a man aged 60 to 75 with acute or convalescent COVID-19. The rearrangement uses TRBV5-1 and TRBJ1-3, with TRBD1 matching over 7 bases. The CDR3 region is CASSREGGVDLFGNTIYF. In DNA, the CDR3 is TGCGCCAGCAGCCGTGAAGGGGGCGTAGATTTATTTGGAAACACCATATATTTT.